One TCR beta chain is described in this entry. This sample stems from a study of blood T cell repertoires in COVID-19. The overall study: Sources were T cells, B-cell-depleted T cells, or PBMCs; the material itself was cDNA or gDNA.

Original processing notes: Amplified reference gene primers provided the basis for estimating nucleated cell counts. Sequencing was performed with immunoSEQ multiplex PCR; in TCRdb, only in-frame clones are kept and a portion is missing. The DNA gave D and trimming, while V, J and clone size come from that table. Of 45,000 to 55,000 clones in the sample, approximately 87% were seen once. Sequencing was carried out using peripheral blood. This sequence originates from a human donor in a cohort sampled during active COVID-19.

The chain's CDR3 is CASSPRQGAWHYGYTF. The CDR3 DNA reads as TGTGCCAGCAGCCCGAGGCAGGGGGCTTGGCACTATGGCTACACCTTC. This chain joins TRBV7-2 and TRBJ1-2, with 8 bases aligning to TRBD1. CDR1 SGHTA and CDR2 FQGNSA come from the germline V gene. This CDR3 spans 16 amino acids. V was clipped by 5 bases and J by 3 bases; unmatched bases: 11.